This is a list of T cell receptor beta chains from one sample in a study of blood T cell repertoires in COVID-19. The repertoire was sequenced with immunoSEQ multiplex PCR; TCRdb's copy has only in-frame clones and lacks some. The table records fewer than 300,000 clones, more than 70% of them present only once. The sequencing input was peripheral blood. The receptors were gathered from a woman aged 40 to 50 who had recovered from COVID-19. Both conserved end residues are part of each CDR3. Fields, in order: CDR3 protein, V gene, J gene.

CDR3aa: CASSLAGPGGELFF; v_gene: TRBV7-2; j_gene: TRBJ2-2
CDR3aa: CASSFQRGGYGYTF; v_gene: TRBV27; j_gene: TRBJ1-2
CDR3aa: CASSPGAVEKLFF; v_gene: TRBV3-1/TRBV3-2; j_gene: TRBJ1-4
CDR3aa: CASSTPSGPTQGGVETQYF; v_gene: TRBV7-2; j_gene: TRBJ2-5
CDR3aa: CASSPRGQGTGRNQPQHF; v_gene: TRBV18; j_gene: TRBJ1-5
CDR3aa: CATSQTVHSNQPQHF; v_gene: TRBV15; j_gene: TRBJ1-5
CDR3aa: CASSHQANTEAFF; v_gene: TRBV14; j_gene: TRBJ1-1
CDR3aa: CASSQMGTGESYEQYF; v_gene: TRBV5-4; j_gene: TRBJ2-7
CDR3aa: CASSFRPRGTEAFF; v_gene: TRBV11-2; j_gene: TRBJ1-1
CDR3aa: CASSVGAAYEQYF; v_gene: TRBV9; j_gene: TRBJ2-7
CDR3aa: CASTAGGYEQYF; v_gene: TRBV7-2; j_gene: TRBJ2-7
CDR3aa: CASSLGSSSGNTIYF; v_gene: TRBV4-1; j_gene: TRBJ1-3
CDR3aa: CAWSAGKGEKLFF; v_gene: TRBV30; j_gene: TRBJ1-4
CDR3aa: CAWSVSDRDNQPQHF; v_gene: TRBV30; j_gene: TRBJ1-5
CDR3aa: CASSLAQGTGNTIYF; v_gene: TRBV7-2; j_gene: TRBJ1-3
CDR3aa: CASSQVRLAGRADTQYF; v_gene: TRBV3-1/TRBV3-2; j_gene: TRBJ2-3
CDR3aa: CASSYSPTAYNEQFF; v_gene: TRBV6-2/TRBV6-3; j_gene: TRBJ2-1
CDR3aa: CASSEGRDEQFF; v_gene: TRBV2; j_gene: TRBJ2-1
CDR3aa: CASSRGTGRGEKLFF; v_gene: TRBV6-5; j_gene: TRBJ1-4
CDR3aa: CASSPPGRGVADTQYF; v_gene: TRBV4-3; j_gene: TRBJ2-3
CDR3aa: CASSSRGQGAHEQYF; v_gene: TRBV27; j_gene: TRBJ2-7
CDR3aa: CASTDPGGGGNTIYF; v_gene: TRBV6-5; j_gene: TRBJ1-3
CDR3aa: CASKLEASGRSADTQYF; v_gene: TRBV2; j_gene: TRBJ2-3
CDR3aa: CASGLVRGAGGTEAFF; v_gene: TRBV12-5; j_gene: TRBJ1-1
CDR3aa: CASSLVGLDVFF; v_gene: TRBV7-9; j_gene: TRBJ2-1
CDR3aa: CASSSGAGGYYEQYF; v_gene: TRBV5-5; j_gene: TRBJ2-7
CDR3aa: CASSEQGVGEQFF; v_gene: TRBV6-4; j_gene: TRBJ2-1
CDR3aa: CASSPAAGGGYEQYF; v_gene: TRBV7-8; j_gene: TRBJ2-7
CDR3aa: CASSQDVAGPYNSPLHF; v_gene: TRBV3-1/TRBV3-2; j_gene: TRBJ1-6
CDR3aa: CASGPRHSNQPQHF; v_gene: TRBV4-1; j_gene: TRBJ1-5
CDR3aa: CAWSRQGGGTEAFF; v_gene: TRBV30; j_gene: TRBJ1-1
CDR3aa: CASSGGWEAEAFF; v_gene: TRBV19; j_gene: TRBJ1-1
CDR3aa: CSVEVTGEKKLFF; v_gene: TRBV29-1; j_gene: TRBJ1-4
CDR3aa: CASSSLAGYNEQFF; v_gene: TRBV7-7; j_gene: TRBJ2-1
CDR3aa: CASSWSGTGDGSPLHF; v_gene: TRBV11-3; j_gene: TRBJ1-6
CDR3aa: CASSRGGRGDPYEQYF; v_gene: TRBV14; j_gene: TRBJ2-7
CDR3aa: CASSYAGAEQYF; v_gene: TRBV6-5; j_gene: TRBJ2-7
CDR3aa: CASSPLAGAGELFF; v_gene: TRBV4-3; j_gene: TRBJ2-2
CDR3aa: CAWTPGVGEGEKLFF; v_gene: TRBV30; j_gene: TRBJ1-4
CDR3aa: CASSQGATEAFF; v_gene: TRBV7-3; j_gene: TRBJ1-1